This TCR beta chain was obtained from a study of tumor-infiltrating lymphocytes in primary liver carcinoma. Starting material of roughly 550 ng total RNA yielded TCR beta cDNA via a constant-region primer. Three rounds of nested multiplex PCR with slightly modified ARM-PCR produced TCR beta libraries. The opening two PCR rounds, about 11 cycles each, paired TRBV1-TRBV30 forward primers with a C-beta reverse primer. TCRdb re-called the multiplex PCR reads through MiXCR, storing one row per CDR3 protein. The sample consists of roughly 70,000 distinct CDR3 sequences, roughly two thirds of them appearing once. CDR3 length: 15 residues. Germline values: CDR1 SGHRS, CDR2 YFSETQ. With respect to this clonotype: A read error may produce the germline difference seen at one junction end.

Co-extracted RNA and DNA came from around 20-30 mg of unsorted bulk tissue. What was sequenced was liver tumor tissue from sampling region 4. The subset: tumor region T4, right-lateral pole. The V gene is TRBV5-1, the J gene TRBJ2-1; possible D gene TRBD2, 7 bases. This receptor was taken from a man aged 40-50 years with primary liver carcinoma and hepatitis B virus infection. The CDR3 spells CTSSASRGGRDKQFF. The DNA of the CDR3 is TGCACCAGCAGCGCTTCGAGGGGGGGCCGGGATAAGCAGTTCTTC.